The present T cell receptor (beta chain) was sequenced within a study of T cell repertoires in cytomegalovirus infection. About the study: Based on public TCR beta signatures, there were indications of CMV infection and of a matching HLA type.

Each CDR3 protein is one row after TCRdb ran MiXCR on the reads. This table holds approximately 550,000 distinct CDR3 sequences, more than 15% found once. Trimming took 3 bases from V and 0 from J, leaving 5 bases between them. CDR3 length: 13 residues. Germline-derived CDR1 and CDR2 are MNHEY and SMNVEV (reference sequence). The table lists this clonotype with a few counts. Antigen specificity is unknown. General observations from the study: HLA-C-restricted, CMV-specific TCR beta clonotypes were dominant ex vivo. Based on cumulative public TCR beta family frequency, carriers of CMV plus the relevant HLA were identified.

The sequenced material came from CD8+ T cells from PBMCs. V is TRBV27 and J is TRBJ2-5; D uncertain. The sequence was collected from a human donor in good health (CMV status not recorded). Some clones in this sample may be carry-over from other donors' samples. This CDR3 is CASSFENQETQYF. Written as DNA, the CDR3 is TGTGCCAGCAGTTTCGAGAACCAAGAGACCCAGTACTTC.